Shown below are 14 T cell receptor beta chains from a single sample sequenced in a study of T cell repertoires in cytomegalovirus infection. TCRdb called the reads again in MiXCR, with one record for every CDR3 protein. The sample includes under 800,000 distinct CDR3 sequences, 24% seen only once; the top ten take under 8.5%. Sequencing input: CD8+ T cells from PBMCs. The receptors here all came from a human donor in good health (CMV status not recorded). Some clones in this sample may be carry-over from other donors' samples.

This clonotype has only a few counts. Given a much more abundant clone one base away, this may be a read error. The chain carries TRBV12-3 or TRBV12-4 and TRBJ1-5; tentative D call: TRBD1 (6 bases). The length of the CDR3 is 14 residues. Trimming shortened V by 6 bases and J by 3 bases, and 12 bases separated the two germline ends. The CDR3 coding sequence is TGTGCCAGCAGCCCCGACAGGCCCAATCAGCCCCAGCATTTT. It specifies CASSPDRPNQPQHF.

A few counts support this clonotype. This chain joins TRBV29-1 and TRBJ2-2; the match to TRBD1 covers 8 bases. The CDR3 sequence is 15 residues long. The J segment lost 5 bases and the V segment lost 1 base, leaving 6 bases of the junction unmatched. Germline-derived CDR1 and CDR2 are SQVTM and ANQGSEA. The CDR3 sequence: CSVEARGQGTGELFF. In nucleotides, the CDR3 is TGCAGCGTTGAAGCCAGAGGACAGGGAACCGGGGAGCTGTTTTTT.

This clonotype was recorded at least ten times. The chain couples TRBV10-3 to TRBJ2-1; D gene ambiguous. The V gene's germline CDR1 is ENHRY and CDR2 SYGVKD. V was pared by 4 bases and J by 3 bases, with 10 bases between. This CDR3 spans 14 amino acids. CDR3 coding DNA: TGTGCCATCAGTGTCGCGATTTACTACAATGAGCAGTTCTTC. Protein: CAISVAIYYNEQFF.

V is TRBV6-2 or TRBV6-3 and J is TRBJ2-3, with D perhaps being TRBD1 or TRBD2 (5 bases each). V dropped 10 bases and J dropped 3 bases, with 17 bases sitting between them. The CDR3 extends over 14 amino acids. The germline V gene encodes CDR1 MNHEY and CDR2 SVGEGT. CDR3 DNA sequence: TGTGCCAACAGAGGGCAGGGTCTAACAGATACGCAGTATTTT. This encodes CANRGQGLTDTQYF.

The chain couples TRBV9 to TRBJ2-1; 9 bases match TRBD1. The germline CDR1 and CDR2 sequences are SGDLS and YYNGEE. V shed 4 bases, J shed 0 bases, and the junction held 14 bases outside the gene matches. The CDR3 length is 19 residues. The CDR3 here is CASSFGTGHRGSSYNEQFF. The CDR3 coding sequence is TGTGCCAGCAGCTTCGGGACAGGGCATAGGGGAAGCTCCTACAATGAGCAGTTCTTC. Full variable domain (rest looked up from reference TRBV9 and TRBJ2-1): DSGVTQTPKHLITATGQRVTLRCSPRSGDLSVYWYQQSLDQGLQFLIQYYNGEERAKGNILERFSAQQFPDLHSELNLSSLELGDSALYFCASSFGTGHRGSSYNEQFFGPGTRLTVL.

The rearrangement uses TRBV5-6 and TRBJ2-7; D gene ambiguous. The CDR3 has 11 residues. Per the germline V gene, CDR1 is SGHDT and CDR2 is YYEEEE. CDR3 protein: CASSFGGPRRV. CDR3 DNA sequence: TGTGCCAGCAGCTTTGGTGGGCCTCGCCGCGTC.

Points on this clonotype: A read error is possible here, since a much larger clone lies one base away. The genes are TRBV7-2 and TRBJ2-3; 8 bases are a match to TRBD2. CDR1 is SGHTA, CDR2 FQGNSA, per germline. The CDR3 consists of 14 residues. CDR3 amino acids: CVSSPRLAPDTQYF. Here the CDR3 DNA reads TGTGTCAGCAGCCCCCGACTAGCGCCAGATACGCAGTATTTT. The entire variable domain, with the rest obtained from reference TRBV7-2 and TRBJ2-3, is as follows: GAGVSQSPSNKVTEKGKDVELRCDPISGHTALYWYRQSLGQGLEFLIYFQGNSAPDKSGLPSDRFSAERTGGSVSTLTIQRTQQEDSAVYLCVSSPRLAPDTQYFGPGTRLTVL.

This chain connects TRBV6-2 or TRBV6-3 to TRBJ2-1; 9 bases line up with TRBD2. Germline V gives CDR1 MNHEY, CDR2 SVGEGT. J lost 9 bases, V lost 2 bases, and 5 bases had no gene match. There are 14 residues in the CDR3. CDR3 DNA: TGTGCCAGCAGTTACGCGGGACTAGCCGGTGAGCAGTTCTTC. Translated, it gives CASSYAGLAGEQFF.

Only a few counts were recorded for this clonotype. The chain is built from TRBV11-2 and TRBJ2-7; D is uncertain. V was cut by 1 base and J by 3 bases, with 7 bases left in between. Germline V gives CDR1 SGHAT, CDR2 FQNNGV. This CDR3 has 13 residues. The CDR3 DNA reads TGTGCCAGCAGCTTAGTTCCGCTCTACGAGCAGTACGTC. Encoded protein: CASSLVPLYEQYV.

This clonotype has a count of ten or more. CDR3 residues: CASSLLTSGDNEQFF. The DNA of the CDR3 is TGTGCCAGCAGCTTATTAACTAGCGGGGACAATGAGCAGTTCTTC. V gene TRBV7-9 combines with J gene TRBJ2-1, with TRBD2 identical over 10 bases. Germline CDR1 and CDR2: SEHNR and FQNEAQ (reference sequence). There are 15 residues in the CDR3. Trimming took 2 bases from V and 5 from J; bases not matched to a gene: 3.

This clonotype was observed many times. The chain carries TRBV7-2 and TRBJ2-5, with TRBD2 identical over 7 bases. Germline loops: CDR1 SGHTA, CDR2 FQGNSA. This CDR3 contains 16 residues. V was pared by 5 bases and J by 0 bases, with 9 bases of the junction left unmatched. CDR3 in DNA: TGTGCCAGCAGCCCCGGGTGGCGGGGGAACCAAGAGACCCAGTACTTC. This sequence encodes CASSPGWRGNQETQYF.

This chain links TRBV3-1 with TRBJ2-7; D might be TRBD1 (6 bases). There are 14 residues in the CDR3. Germline loops: CDR1 LGHDT, CDR2 YNNKEL (reference sequence). Trimming cost V 4 bases and J 0 bases, with 10 bases left between them. The CDR3 is CASSLQGGSYEQYF. CDR3 DNA sequence: TGTGCCAGCAGCCTGCAAGGGGGCTCCTACGAGCAGTACTTC.

Only a few counts were recorded for this clonotype. One junction end does not reproduce the germline sequence, and a read error may be involved. The V and J genes are TRBV7-9 and TRBJ2-5; 9 bases agree with TRBD1. The CDR3 extends over 14 amino acids. Per the germline V gene, CDR1 is SEHNR and CDR2 is FQNEAQ (reference sequence). The CDR3 DNA reads TGTGCCAGCAGCTCGGACAGGGGCCAAAAGACCCAGTACTTC. This gives the protein CASSSDRGQKTQYF.

The chain joins TRBV28 to TRBJ1-6, with no clear D. CDR3 size: 14 residues. In germline, CDR1 is MDHEN, CDR2 SYDVKM. V was clipped by 6 bases and J by 7 bases, with 13 bases between them. This CDR3 reads CASSTGYTNSPLHF. In DNA, the CDR3 is TGTGCCAGCAGCACCGGATACACCAATTCACCCCTCCACTTT. The full variable domain, rest sourced from reference TRBV28 and TRBJ1-6, is DVKVTQSSRYLVKRTGEKVFLECVQDMDHENMFWYRQDPGLGLRLIYFSYDVKMKEKGDIPEGYSVSREKKERFSLILESASTNQTSMYLCASSTGYTNSPLHFGNGTRLTVT.